This record covers a single T cell receptor (beta chain). Assay used: immunoSEQ multiplex PCR; TCRdb lists only in-frame clones, some missing. This table has about 310,000 clones, 70% to 90% appearing once. The sample comes from a study of blood T cell repertoires in COVID-19. The germline V gene has CDR1 SGHTA and CDR2 FQGTGA. V shed 0 bases, J shed 7 bases, and the junction held 2 bases outside the gene matches. CDR3 length equals 14 residues. V is TRBV7-3 and J is TRBJ2-1, with 8 bases matching TRBD2. The sequenced material came from peripheral blood. This TCR came from a woman between 45 and 60 years old who had recovered from COVID-19. CDR3 bases: TGTGCCAGCAGCTTAACGGGACTAGGAAATGAGCAGTTCTTC. Translating gives CASSLTGLGNEQFF.